This TCR beta chain was sequenced for a study of CD8 T cells in Susac syndrome (dated by TCRdb to the late 2010s). About the investigation overall: Among the Susac syndrome patients who were sequenced, clinically active disease was present in about 6 and clinical remission was observed in fewer than 10. At blood withdrawal, Susac syndrome patients were therapy-naive, treated with corticosteroids (with IVIg additionally given to some), or treated with IVIg alone. Repertoire sequencing was used to test whether CD8+ T cell activation and differentiation in Susac syndrome was antigen driven. The clonality of the CD8+ T cell repertoire was compared across approximately 11 healthy donors, roughly 14 Susac syndrome patients and under 17 multiple sclerosis patients. Summary of the overall study and its limitations: Susac syndrome CD8+ repertoires showed clonal expansion, highest in CD8+ TEMRA cells and greater in clinically active than remitting patients. The TCR sequencing and HLA analysis was acknowledged to have included a relatively small number of individuals. Looking at Susac-specific public clones, the researchers identified around 15 in the total CD8+ repertoire and roughly 5 in the CD8+ TEMRA repertoire.

Of note for this clonotype: The specificity of this receptor is unknown. No quality values exist for individual bases; no much larger clone is one base distant.

RNA was extracted using the RNeasy kit, and roughly 0.5 to 1 ug of the RNA was reverse transcribed with random hexamers. TCR beta CDR3 regions were amplified with the immunoSEQ multiplex PCR assay covering 54 Vbeta and 13 Jbeta segments. To correct PCR amplification bias, a synthetic template baseline was used for both primer optimization and computational correction. Turning to the authors' computational methods: Only productive sequences were kept, with reads annotated to V, D and J genes according to IMGT and analyzed in immunoSEQ Analyzer. Clonality was computed as one minus Shannon entropy normalized by log2 of the number of productive unique sequences. For each patient and control, public and private clones were evaluated among the 100 most prevalent clones. Clones were defined as Susac-specific when absent from the healthy and MS cohorts, from about 1,100 published viral clones and from other ImmuneACCESS disease sequences. TCRdb reworked the public reads: Q25 trimming with fastp, MiXCR clone assembly, productive beta chains retained. Every entry covers one CDR3 protein and lists the most common genes and DNA from its rows. TCRdb's processing, not the study's, gives the V and J calls here. Counted in this sample were 65,000 to 100,000 distinct CDR3 sequences; approximately 96% of them appeared once. About 0.41% of the sample belongs to the ten largest clones.

Peripheral blood CD8+ and CD4+ T cells from healthy donors, Susac syndrome patients and multiple sclerosis patients were profiled by high-throughput TCR beta sequencing. Susac syndrome patients met recently defined diagnostic criteria for definite or probable disease. Bulk CD8+ and CD4+ T cells were purified by magnetic negative isolation, while CD8+ TEMRA cells were enriched using FACS. Blood was collected in EDTA tubes and processed within 24 hours, with PBMCs isolated through density gradient centrifugation. PBMCs intended for TCR sequencing were cryopreserved in liquid nitrogen and were subsequently thawed in a 37 degrees C water bath. Purity of sorted or isolated CD4+, CD8+ and CD8+ TEMRA cells was at least 90%. Unmatched junction bases come to 7, with V trimmed by 4 bases and J by 6 bases. In the germline V gene, CDR1 corresponds to SGDLS and CDR2 to YYNGEE. From cysteine to phenylalanine, the CDR3 is 14 amino acids long. CDR3 DNA only is kept here, 42 bases in frame from base 1.

The specimen sequenced was CD8+ T cells from PBMCs. The receptor comes from a human donor with Susac syndrome. The rearranged segments are TRBV9 and TRBJ2-4, and TRBD1 aligns with 7 junction nucleotides. The CDR3 is CASSKSNRGNIQYF. The sequenced DNA: TGTGCCAGCAGCAAGTCAAACAGGGGAAACATTCAGTACTTC.